The source of this TCR beta chain is a study of beta chain features in type 1 diabetes. Since all of the isolated RNA was reverse transcribed, expressed TCRB transcripts were what got sequenced. Some clones are missing from TCRdb's copy, which holds only in-frame ones; the method was immunoSEQ multiplex PCR. The table includes 900,000 or so clones, about a sixth detected once. The CDR3 is 14 residues long. The origin of this receptor is a woman in her late teens or twenties in good health. The chain links TRBV21-1 to TRBJ2-7; the DNA was not compared with TRBD1, the D call given in the table. TRBV21-1 is termed a pseudogene. The sequencing sample was made of naive CD4+ T cells from blood. The CDR3 DNA reads TGTGCCAGCAGCAAAATCCACAGGGTTCGCGAGCAGTACTTC. Amino acid sequence: CASSKIHRVREQYF.